This T cell receptor (beta chain) stems from a study of shared clonotypes between healthy human individuals (dated by TCRdb to 2018 to 2021). Notes on the research overall: The cohort comprised a couple of women and a few men aged 18 to 49 years. Per donor, three plates each were used for CD4 naive and CD4 memory, two for CD8 naive, and one for CD8 memory. Blood TCR repertoires of about 5 healthy adults were deeply sequenced to estimate repertoire size and the extent of clonotype sharing between individuals. Libraries were prepared and TCR repertoires were sequenced by different laboratories using diverse techniques, in order to increase sequencing depth and limit assay-specific biases. Per donor, leukapheresis produced somewhere between about 0.94 and 9 billion PBMCs. Broader findings and caveats from the paper: Sampling was restricted to blood, and TCR repertoires in tissues likely differ from the TCR repertoires found in blood. Naive subsets generally had larger estimated clonotype richness than memory subsets. About 4.5% of naive CD4, roughly 3.5% of naive CD8, approximately 2% of memory CD4, and approximately 0.4% of memory CD8 clonotypes were shared across several donors. Because the study included a small number of donors, the genetic and exposure-history diversity represented was limited. Incomplete sequencing was indicated by rarefaction of sorted-subset datasets, despite the large sequencing depth. Compared with non-shared clonotypes, clonotypes shared by all four sorted-subset donors had higher generation probabilities. Pairwise subsampling indicated that sequencing depth was expected to affect the degree of clonotype sharing among donors.

The donors were healthy, HIV-negative adults who had no recently reported acute infections or vaccinations. All donors were Caucasian adults living in Nashville, Tennessee, USA. CD4+ T cells were enriched through magnetic negative selection, after which naive cells were positively selected on CD45RA and the remaining negative fraction served as the memory subset. Blood was obtained by leukapheresis, after which PBMCs were separated by Ficoll-Histopaque density gradient centrifugation and cryopreserved in liquid nitrogen vapor phase. Analytical flow cytometry was used to check the purity and quantity of every magnetically sorted T cell population. From each sorted fraction, genomic DNA was isolated and quantified by UV absorbance on a Nanodrop 2000c. For this clone: It has no known antigen specificity. One base away there is no much larger clone; base qualities are not given.

Using the deep immunoSEQ assay, TCR CDR3 regions were amplified from genomic DNA by multiplex PCR. Extracted genomic DNA from each cell subset was distributed evenly across all wells of several immunoSEQ 96-well plates, and each plate was treated as a replicate. For sorted subsets, each replicate PCR was loaded with 200 ng genomic DNA, equivalent to approximately 33,000 T cell genomes. The purified libraries were quantified using a Qubit 3.0 fluorometer, sized with a Bioanalyzer 2100, and then quantified again using the KAPA Library Quantification kit. Each immunoSEQ 96-well plate was sequenced on its own single-read 150-cycle Illumina NextSeq 550 flow cell. The paper's data handling went like this. Because the immunoSEQ output held only junctional sequences and lacked quality scores, the filtering could not match the filtering applied to full-length reads. To assign V/J genes and CDR3, sequences were annotated using PyIR, a Python wrapper for IgBLAST v1.9, with IMGT germline references. Reads were removed for weak V/J assignments (E-value above 1e-6), missing CDR3, stop codons, out-of-frame junctions, or ambiguous translated residues. V3J clonotypes were defined by identical inferred V gene, J gene, and CDR3 amino acid sequence. Percentage overlap between repertoires was computed as shared unique clonotypes divided by the size of the smaller repertoire. Three approaches were used to assess repertoire richness: RTK rarefaction, the Chao1 estimator, and Recon v2.1 estimates of unobserved clonotypes. Generation probabilities for all TCRbeta clonotypes obtained by the gDNA method from a few donors were computed using OLGA. In its TCRdb copy, this immuneACCESS table keeps in-frame sequences only and misses some clones. Where compared with another copy, unresolved V genes explain less than half of these, and the others have no known cause. D and trimming were read from the DNA, whereas the V and J calls and clone size are those reported in that table. The sample table lists roughly 640,000 clones, around 97% of them with a count of one. The biggest ten clones account for around 0.06% of the sample.

Measured from the cysteine to the phenylalanine, the CDR3 is 14 residues long. CDR3 DNA only is kept here, 42 bases in frame from base 1. Trimming removed 6 bases from V and 4 bases from J, leaving 12 bases between the germline ends. In the germline V gene, CDR1 corresponds to SGHAT and CDR2 to FQNNGV. The chain is made from TRBV11-2 and TRBJ1-4; the D gene lacks a confident call. The receptor's source is a woman in her 30s in good health. The sequenced sample was naive CD4+ T cells sorted from blood. In light of the paper, this sample's cell subset or site label describes: CD45RA+ positively selected. The CDR3: CASRVSDINEKLFF. The DNA sequence is as follows: TGTGCCAGCAGGGTGTCAGACATTAATGAAAAACTGTTTTTT. The reference TRBV11-2 and TRBJ1-4 proteins fill in what lies around the CDR3, so the full variable domain reads EAGVAQSPRYKIIEKRQSVAFWCNPISGHATLYWYQQILGQGPKLLIQFQNNGVVDDSQLPKDRFSAERLKGVDSTLKIQPAKLEDSAVYLCASRVSDINEKLFFGSGTQLSVL.